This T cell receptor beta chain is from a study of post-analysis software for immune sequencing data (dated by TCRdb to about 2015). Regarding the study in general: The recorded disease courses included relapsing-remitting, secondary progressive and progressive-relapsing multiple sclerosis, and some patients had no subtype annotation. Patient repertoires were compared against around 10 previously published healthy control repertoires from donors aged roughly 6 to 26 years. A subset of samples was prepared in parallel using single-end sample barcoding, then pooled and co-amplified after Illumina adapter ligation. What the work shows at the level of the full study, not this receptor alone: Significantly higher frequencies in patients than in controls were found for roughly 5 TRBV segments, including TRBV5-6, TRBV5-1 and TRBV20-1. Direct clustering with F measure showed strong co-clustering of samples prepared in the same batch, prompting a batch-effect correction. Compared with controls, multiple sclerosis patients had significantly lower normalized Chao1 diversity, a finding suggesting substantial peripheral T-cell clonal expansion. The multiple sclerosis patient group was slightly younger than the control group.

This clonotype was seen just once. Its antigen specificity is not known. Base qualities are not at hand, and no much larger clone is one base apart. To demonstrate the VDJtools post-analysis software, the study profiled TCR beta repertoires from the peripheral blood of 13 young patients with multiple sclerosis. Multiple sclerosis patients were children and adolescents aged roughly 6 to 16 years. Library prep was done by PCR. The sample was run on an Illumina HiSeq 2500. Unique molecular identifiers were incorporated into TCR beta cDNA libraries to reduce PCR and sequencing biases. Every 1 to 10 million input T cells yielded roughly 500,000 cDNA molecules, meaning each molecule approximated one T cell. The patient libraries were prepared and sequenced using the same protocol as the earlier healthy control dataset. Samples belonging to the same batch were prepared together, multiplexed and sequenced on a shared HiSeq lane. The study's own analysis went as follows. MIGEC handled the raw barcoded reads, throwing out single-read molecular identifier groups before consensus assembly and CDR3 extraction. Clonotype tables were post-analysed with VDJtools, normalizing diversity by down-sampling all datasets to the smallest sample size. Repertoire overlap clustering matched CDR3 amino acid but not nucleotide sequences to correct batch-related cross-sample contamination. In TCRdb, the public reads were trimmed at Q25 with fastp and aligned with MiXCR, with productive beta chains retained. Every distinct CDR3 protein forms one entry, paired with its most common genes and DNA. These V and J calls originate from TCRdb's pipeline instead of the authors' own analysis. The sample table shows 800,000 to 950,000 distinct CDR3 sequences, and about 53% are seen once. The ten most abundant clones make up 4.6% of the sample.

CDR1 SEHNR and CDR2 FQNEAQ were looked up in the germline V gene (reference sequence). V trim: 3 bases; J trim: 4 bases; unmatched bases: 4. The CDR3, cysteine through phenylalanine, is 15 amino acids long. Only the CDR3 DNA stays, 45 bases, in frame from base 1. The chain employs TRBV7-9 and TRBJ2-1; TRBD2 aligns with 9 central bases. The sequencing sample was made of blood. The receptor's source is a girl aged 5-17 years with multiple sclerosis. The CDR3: CASSLGLARYNEQFF. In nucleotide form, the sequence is TGTGCCAGCAGCTTGGGACTAGCTCGTTACAATGAGCAGTTCTTC.